This T cell receptor (beta chain) was documented in a study of a mutant IDH1 vaccine in newly diagnosed glioma. Study details: In some groups vaccination began 4-6 weeks post-radiotherapy; others received it with temozolomide. Patients arrived already treated with radiotherapy, temozolomide, or both, most having had both.

As for this clone: Its antigen is still unknown.

Study-level points and caveats: Seemingly, top peripheral T cell clonotype changes bore no relation to pseudoprogression.

This CDR3 has 16 residues. Trimming at V came to 5 bases and at J to 2 bases, leaving 7 bases not matched to a gene. Germline lookup yields CDR1 SNHLY and CDR2 FYNNEI. Indicated time point: week 5, during vaccination. What each vaccine dose contained was 300 ug of mutant IDH1 20-mer peptide, accompanied by topical imiquimod. Those who donated had recent WHO grade 3 or 4 IDH1-mutant, ATRX-lost astrocytomas. Assay used: immunoSEQ multiplex PCR; TCRdb lists only in-frame clones, some missing. This table has about 42,000 clones, around 85% appearing once. The sequenced sample was PBMCs, obtained from a glioma patient whose treatment included an IDH1 peptide vaccine. This TCR was sampled from a man aged 35 to 55 with glioma. The chain links TRBV2 to TRBJ2-3; 10 bases line up with TRBD2. DNA for the CDR3: TGTGCCAGCAGTTACACAGCGGGAGGGTCCACAGATACGCAGTATTTT. It codes for CASSYTAGGSTDTQYF.